The next 9 T cell receptor beta chains were all read from a single sample in a study of PD-L1 blockade in urothelial cancer. Sequencing was performed with immunoSEQ multiplex PCR; in TCRdb, only in-frame clones are kept and a portion is missing. This repertoire shows about 45,000 clones, approximately 82% found once; its top ten account for over 10%. Time point given: peripheral blood 6 weeks after treatment start. Specimen: PBMCs, collected around atezolizumab (anti-PD-L1) treatment. Every receptor here comes from a man in his sixties with urothelial cancer.

This clone was seen more than once but under ten times. The genes are TRBV5-6 and TRBJ1-1; tentative D call: TRBD1 (6 bases). CDR3 length: 13 residues. V lost 5 bases, J lost 1 base, and 9 bases lay in between. In germline, CDR1 is SGHDT, CDR2 YYEEEE. CDR3 bases: TGTGCCAGCAGAACCAGGGGGAACACTGAAGCTTTCTTT. It yields the protein CASRTRGNTEAFF.

The V and J genes are TRBV5-1 and TRBJ1-1, with 10 bases aligning to TRBD1. With V trimmed by 3 bases and J by 1 base, 3 bases remained unmatched. Looked up from germline, CDR1 is SGHRS and CDR2 is YFSETQ. The CDR3 contains 15 residues. In DNA form, the CDR3 reads TGCGCCAGCAGCTCGCGACAGGGGGCGAACACTGAAGCTTTCTTT. Its protein product is CASSSRQGANTEAFF.

The genes are TRBV7-8 and TRBJ2-1; no clear D. V lost 3 bases, J lost 7 bases, and 7 bases lay in between. Germline values: CDR1 SGHVS, CDR2 FQNEAQ. This CDR3 contains 12 residues. CDR3 sequence reads: CASSLTGNEQFF. The CDR3 coding sequence is TGTGCCAGCAGCTTGACTGGGAATGAGCAGTTCTTC.

The rearrangement links TRBV5-1 to TRBJ1-2; TRBD1 agrees at 7 bases. CDR1 SGHRS and CDR2 YFSETQ come from the germline V gene. The CDR3 has 15 amino acids. The J segment lost 0 bases and the V segment lost 4 bases, leaving 6 bases of the junction unmatched. The CDR3 loop is CASSPGDSSNYGYTF. DNA of the CDR3: TGCGCCAGCAGCCCAGGGGACAGCTCTAACTATGGCTACACCTTC. The full variable domain, with the rest looked up from reference TRBV5-1 and TRBJ1-2, is KAGVTQTPRYLIKTRGQQVTLSCSPISGHRSVSWYQQTPGQGLQFLFEYFSETQRNKGNFPGRFSGRQFSNSRSEMNVSTLELGDSALYLCASSPGDSSNYGYTFGSGTRLTVV.

J is TRBJ2-5 and V is TRBV21-1; TRBD2 is the table's D call, not checked against the DNA. TRBV21-1 is a known pseudogene. The CDR3 contains 15 residues. CDR3 bases: TGTGCCAGCAGCGGTTTAGCGGGAGGGAAAGAGACCCAGTACTTC. Protein sequence: CASSGLAGGKETQYF.

This clone turned up a few times. This chain links TRBV7-8 with TRBJ2-7; D ambiguous. The CDR3 is made up of 14 amino acids. Looked up from germline, CDR1 is SGHVS and CDR2 is FQNEAQ. V was shortened by 0 bases and J by 2 bases, with 8 bases between the two germline ends. The CDR3 protein is CASSLAVPAYEQYF. The CDR3 DNA reads TGTGCCAGCAGCTTAGCGGTCCCGGCCTACGAGCAGTACTTC.

The V gene is TRBV5-6, the J gene TRBJ1-1; 7 bases map to TRBD1. With V trimmed by 4 bases and J by 1 base, 10 bases remained unmatched. The CDR3 runs to 16 residues. CDR1 and CDR2 from the germline V gene are SGHDT and YYEEEE. For the CDR3, the DNA is TGTGCCAGCAGCCTACAGGGGTTCAGTGGGAACACTGAAGCTTTCTTT. As protein: CASSLQGFSGNTEAFF. Combining the CDR3 with reference TRBV5-6 and TRBJ1-1 gives the whole variable domain DAGVTQSPTHLIKTRGQQVTLRCSPKSGHDTVSWYQQALGQGPQFIFQYYEEEERQRGNFPDRFSGHQFPNYSSELNVNALLLGDSALYLCASSLQGFSGNTEAFFGQGTRLTVV.

The gene calls are TRBV6-5 and TRBJ2-7; 8 positions agree with TRBD2. CDR3 length: 12 residues. Germline CDR1 is MNHEY and CDR2 is SVGAGI. Losses at the gene ends were 9 bases for V and 6 bases for J; bases not matched to a gene: 7. CDR3 amino acids: CASKRGGGEQYF. Written as DNA, the CDR3 is TGTGCCAGTAAACGGGGGGGCGGCGAGCAGTACTTC.

The CDR3 coding sequence is TGTGCCAGCAGCCGGGACAGATCCTACGAGCAGTACTTC. Amino acid sequence: CASSRDRSYEQYF. The chain uses TRBV6-1 and TRBJ2-7, with 7 bases identical to TRBD1. The CDR3 totals 13 residues. Trimming removed 6 bases from V and 1 base from J; junction bases left unmatched: 3. The germline V gene has CDR1 MNHNS and CDR2 SASEGT.